Each of the 14 T cell receptor beta chains below was sequenced from the same sample in a study. TCRdb reanalysed the 5' RACE reads using MiXCR and keeps one entry per CDR3 protein. The table includes around 29,000 distinct CDR3 sequences, 20% to 30% detected once. Sequencing was performed on naive CD4+ T cells sorted from a lymph node. Regarding subset: naive CD4+ T cells, CD4+CD45RA+CD25-. Receptors originate from a female donor with breast cancer.

About this clonotype: Just one base apart from a much larger clone, this may be a read error. The J gene is TRBJ1-3, the V gene TRBV20-1; D not resolved. Per the germline V gene, CDR1 is DFQATT and CDR2 is SNEGSKA (reference sequence). V was shortened by 0 bases and J by 3 bases, with 12 bases between the two germline ends. CDR3 size: 15 residues. This CDR3 is CSARDYQWIGNTIYF. In DNA form, the CDR3 reads TGCAGTGCTAGAGATTACCAGTGGATTGGAAACACCATATATTTT.

This rearrangement joins TRBV5-1 to TRBJ2-3; 10 nucleotides match TRBD2. The CDR3 is 17 residues long. V was pared by 3 bases and J by 3 bases, with 10 bases of the junction left unmatched. In germline, CDR1 is SGHRS, CDR2 YFSETQ. CDR3 coding DNA: TGCGCCAGCAGCTCTGACTCTAGCGGGGGCCGAACAGATACGCAGTATTTT. Its protein is CASSSDSSGGRTDTQYF.

This clonotype is medium-sized by share. The chain links TRBV6-2 or TRBV6-3 to TRBJ2-1; no clear D gene. The germline CDR1 and CDR2 sequences are MNHEY and SVGEGT. V was trimmed by 5 bases and J by 10 bases, leaving 12 bases between them. The CDR3 spans 12 residues. The CDR3 is CASSRPAREQFF. The CDR3 DNA follows: TGTGCCAGCAGTCGACCCGCCCGCGAGCAGTTCTTC.

At least ten counts were recorded for this clonotype. The rearrangement joins TRBV9 to TRBJ2-7; D could derive from TRBD1 or TRBD2 (5 bases each). Germline lookup yields CDR1 SGDLS and CDR2 YYNGEE. This CDR3 has 17 residues. Trimming shortened V by 0 bases and J by 2 bases, and 18 bases separated the two germline ends. The CDR3 bases are TGTGCCAGCAGCGTAGGGGACCAGATAGTACCGCCCTACGAGCAGTACTTC. Residues: CASSVGDQIVPPYEQYF.

There are many counts of this clonotype. This chain connects TRBV7-2 to TRBJ2-5; no clear D gene. Germline assignment: CDR1 SGHTA and CDR2 FQGNSA. CDR3 length: 11 amino acids. V lost 1 base and J 4 bases, leaving 1 base between the germline ends. The DNA for the CDR3 is TGTGCCAGCAGCTTAGTAGAGACCCAGTACTTC. Protein sequence: CASSLVETQYF.

The chain recombines TRBV12-3 or TRBV12-4 with TRBJ2-5; D gene ambiguous. The CDR3 contains 11 residues. V lost 2 bases to trimming and J lost 3 bases, with 1 base between them. The CDR3 DNA follows: TGTGCCAGCAGTTTAAAAGAGACCCAGTACTTC. Translating it yields CASSLKETQYF.

The chain recombines TRBV6-5 with TRBJ1-1; the match to TRBD1 covers 8 bases. Per the germline V gene, CDR1 is MNHEY and CDR2 is SVGAGI. The CDR3 is made up of 14 amino acids. J was trimmed by 7 bases and V by 5 bases; bases with no gene match: 9. The CDR3 region is CASSTDRGPIEAFF. CDR3 DNA sequence: TGTGCCAGCAGTACCGACAGGGGCCCGATTGAAGCTTTCTTT.

In the case of this clonotype: Its ends do not fully match the called genes, so a read error is possible. The chain carries TRBV7-3 and TRBJ1-2; possibly TRBD1 for D (5 bases). The germline gives CDR1 SGHTA, CDR2 FQGTGA. This CDR3 has 13 amino acids. The CDR3 loop reads CASSLPTGEGCTF. CDR3 nucleotides: TGTGCCAGCAGCCTCCCCACAGGAGAGGGCTGCACCTTC.

V is TRBV6-5 and J is TRBJ2-6; the D gene is possibly TRBD2 (7 bases). Trimming stripped 7 bases from V and 1 base from J, with 17 bases between. Per the germline V gene, CDR1 is MNHEY and CDR2 is SVGAGI. This CDR3 has 17 residues. CDR3 nucleotides: TGTGCCAGCACTCCGAAGGGGGGGGGGTCTGGGGCCAACGTCCTGACTTTC. It encodes CASTPKGGGSGANVLTF.

This clonotype occurred a few times. The CDR3 reads CASSSTPGQVFSYEQYF. CDR3 sequence (DNA): TGCGCCAGCAGTTCCACCCCGGGACAGGTTTTTTCCTACGAGCAGTACTTC. The J gene is TRBJ2-7, the V gene TRBV5-1; TRBD1 matches 8 bases. The trim removed 5 bases at V and 1 base at J, leaving 14 bases unmatched. CDR3 length equals 17 residues. Germline CDR1 is SGHRS and CDR2 is YFSETQ. The whole variable domain, filled in from reference TRBV5-1 and TRBJ2-7, reads KAGVTQTPRYLIKTRGQQVTLSCSPISGHRSVSWYQQTPGQGLQFLFEYFSETQRNKGNFPGRFSGRQFSNSRSEMNVSTLELGDSALYLCASSSTPGQVFSYEQYFGPGTRLTVT.

The chain links TRBV7-8 to TRBJ1-5; no definite D call. Germline V gives CDR1 SGHVS, CDR2 FQNEAQ. V lost 7 bases to trimming and J lost 1 base, with 14 bases between them. The CDR3 loop spans 15 amino acids. CDR3 loop: CASTQRGGSNQPQHF. CDR3 in DNA: TGTGCCAGCACCCAACGAGGAGGGAGCAATCAGCCCCAGCATTTT.

CDR3 region: CASSAPGQWNTQYF. The CDR3, as DNA: TGTGCCAGCAGTGCACCGGGACAGTGGAATACGCAGTATTTT. The V call is TRBV25-1, the J call TRBJ2-3, with 7 positions matching TRBD1. Germline V gene lookup returns CDR1 MGHDK and CDR2 SYGVNS. The CDR3 is made up of 14 amino acids. Losses at the gene ends were 4 bases for V and 7 bases for J; bases not matched to a gene: 8.

This clonotype was seen many times. This chain uses TRBV5-1 with TRBJ1-1; the D is unclear. Germline lookup yields CDR1 SGHRS and CDR2 YFSETQ. CDR3 length equals 13 residues. V lost 4 bases and J 0 bases, leaving 7 bases between the germline ends. The CDR3 spells CASSPQMNTEAFF. The CDR3 DNA follows: TGCGCCAGCAGCCCGCAGATGAACACTGAAGCTTTCTTT.

As concerns this clonotype: At one end the junction does not follow the germline gene, possibly because of a read error. The gene calls are TRBV24-1 and TRBJ2-1, with 14 bases aligning to TRBD2. Germline CDR1 KGHDR, CDR2 SFDVKD. The CDR3 has 16 amino acids. The DNA of the CDR3 is TGTGCCACCAGTGATTTCGGGACTAGCGGGAGCAATGAGCTGTTCTTC. This gives the protein CATSDFGTSGSNELFF.